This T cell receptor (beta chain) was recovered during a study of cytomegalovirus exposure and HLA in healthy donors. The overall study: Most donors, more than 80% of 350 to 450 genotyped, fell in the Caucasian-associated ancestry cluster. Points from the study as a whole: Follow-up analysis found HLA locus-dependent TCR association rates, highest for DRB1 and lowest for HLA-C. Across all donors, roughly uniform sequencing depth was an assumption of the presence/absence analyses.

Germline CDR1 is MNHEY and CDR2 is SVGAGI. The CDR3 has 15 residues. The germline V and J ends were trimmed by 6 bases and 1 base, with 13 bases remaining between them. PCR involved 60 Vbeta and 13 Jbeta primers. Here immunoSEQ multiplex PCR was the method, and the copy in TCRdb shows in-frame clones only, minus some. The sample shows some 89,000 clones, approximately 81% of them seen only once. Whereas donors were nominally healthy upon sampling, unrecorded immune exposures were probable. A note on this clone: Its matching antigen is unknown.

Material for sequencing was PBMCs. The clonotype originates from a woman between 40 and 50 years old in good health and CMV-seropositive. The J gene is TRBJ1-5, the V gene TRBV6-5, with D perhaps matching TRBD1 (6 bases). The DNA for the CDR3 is TGTGCCAGCAGAAACAGGGTAGGAAGCAATCAGCCCCAGCATTTT. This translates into CASRNRVGSNQPQHF.